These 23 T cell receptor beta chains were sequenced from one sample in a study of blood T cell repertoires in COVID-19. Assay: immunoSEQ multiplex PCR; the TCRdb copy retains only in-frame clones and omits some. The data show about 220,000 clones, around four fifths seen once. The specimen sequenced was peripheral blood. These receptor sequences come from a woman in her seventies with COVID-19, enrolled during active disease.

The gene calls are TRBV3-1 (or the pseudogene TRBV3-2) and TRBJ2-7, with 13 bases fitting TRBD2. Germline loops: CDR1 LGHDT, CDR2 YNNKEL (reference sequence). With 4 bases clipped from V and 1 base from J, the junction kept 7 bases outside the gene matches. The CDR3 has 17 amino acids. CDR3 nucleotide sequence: TGTGCCAGCAGCCCGAGACCGGGACTAGCGGGATCCTACGAGCAGTACTTC. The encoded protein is CASSPRPGLAGSYEQYF.

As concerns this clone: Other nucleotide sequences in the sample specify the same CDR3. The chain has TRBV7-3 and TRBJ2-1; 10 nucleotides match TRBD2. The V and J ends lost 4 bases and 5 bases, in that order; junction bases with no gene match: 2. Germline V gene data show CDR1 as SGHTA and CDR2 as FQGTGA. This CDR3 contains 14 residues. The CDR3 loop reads CASSSGLADNEQFF. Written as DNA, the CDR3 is TGTGCCAGCAGCTCAGGACTAGCGGACAATGAGCAGTTCTTC. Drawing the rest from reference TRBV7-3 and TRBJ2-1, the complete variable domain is GAGVSQTPSNKVTEKGKYVELRCDPISGHTALYWYRQSLGQGPEFLIYFQGTGAADDSGLPNDRFFAVRPEGSVSTLKIQRTERGDSAVYLCASSSGLADNEQFFGPGTRLTVL.

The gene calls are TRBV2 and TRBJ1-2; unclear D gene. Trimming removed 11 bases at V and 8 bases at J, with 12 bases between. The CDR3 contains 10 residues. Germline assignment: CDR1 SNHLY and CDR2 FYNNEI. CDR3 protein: CAGRRSGYTF. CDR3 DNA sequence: TGTGCCGGGAGGAGGTCGGGCTACACCTTC.

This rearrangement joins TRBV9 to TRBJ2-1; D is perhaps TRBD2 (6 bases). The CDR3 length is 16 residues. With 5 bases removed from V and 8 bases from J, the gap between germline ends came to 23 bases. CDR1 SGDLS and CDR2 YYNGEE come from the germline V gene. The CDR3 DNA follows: TGTGCCAGCAGTGCACAACCCCCGGGAGTTGGTCATGAGCAGTTCTTC. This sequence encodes CASSAQPPGVGHEQFF.

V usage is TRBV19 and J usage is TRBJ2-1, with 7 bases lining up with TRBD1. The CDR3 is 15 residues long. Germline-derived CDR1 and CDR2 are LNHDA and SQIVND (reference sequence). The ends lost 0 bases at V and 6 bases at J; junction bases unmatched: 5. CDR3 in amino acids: CASSIDRQGSNEQFF. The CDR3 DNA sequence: TGTGCCAGTAGTATAGATCGACAGGGATCCAATGAGCAGTTCTTC.

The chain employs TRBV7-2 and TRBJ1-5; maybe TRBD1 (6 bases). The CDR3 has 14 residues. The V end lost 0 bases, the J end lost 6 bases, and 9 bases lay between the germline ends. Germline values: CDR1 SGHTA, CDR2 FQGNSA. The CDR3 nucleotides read TGTGCCAGCAGCTTAGCGGGGGCGAGTCAGCCCCAGCATTTT. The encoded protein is CASSLAGASQPQHF.

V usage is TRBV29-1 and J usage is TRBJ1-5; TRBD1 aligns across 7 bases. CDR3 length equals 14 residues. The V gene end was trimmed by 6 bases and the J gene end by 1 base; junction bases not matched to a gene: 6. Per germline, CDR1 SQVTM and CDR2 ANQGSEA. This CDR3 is CSVCIRGSNQPQHF. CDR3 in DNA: TGCAGCGTCTGTATCAGGGGGAGCAATCAGCCCCAGCATTTT.

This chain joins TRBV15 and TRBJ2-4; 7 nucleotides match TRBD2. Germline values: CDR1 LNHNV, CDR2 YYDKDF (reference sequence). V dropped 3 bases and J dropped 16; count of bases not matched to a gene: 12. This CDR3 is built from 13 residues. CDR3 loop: CATSRGGTPSIYF. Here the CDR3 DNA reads TGTGCCACCAGCAGGGGGGGGACTCCTAGTATATACTTC.

CDR3 in amino acids: CASSFTSGVTDTQYF. The CDR3 nucleotides read TGTGCCAGCAGCTTTACTAGCGGGGTCACAGATACGCAGTATTTT. The chain has TRBV7-2 and TRBJ2-3; 10 nucleotides match TRBD2. The CDR3 spans 15 residues. V shed 3 bases and J 2 bases; nucleotides not matched to a gene: 2. Germline V gene sequence: CDR1 SGHTA, CDR2 FQGNSA.

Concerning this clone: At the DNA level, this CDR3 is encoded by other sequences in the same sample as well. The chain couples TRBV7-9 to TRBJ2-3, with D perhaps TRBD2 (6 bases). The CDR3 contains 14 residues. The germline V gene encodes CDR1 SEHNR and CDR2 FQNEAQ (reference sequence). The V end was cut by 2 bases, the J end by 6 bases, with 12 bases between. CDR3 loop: CASSLSTGADTQYF. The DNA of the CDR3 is TGTGCCAGCAGCTTATCAACGGGAGCCGATACGCAGTATTTT.

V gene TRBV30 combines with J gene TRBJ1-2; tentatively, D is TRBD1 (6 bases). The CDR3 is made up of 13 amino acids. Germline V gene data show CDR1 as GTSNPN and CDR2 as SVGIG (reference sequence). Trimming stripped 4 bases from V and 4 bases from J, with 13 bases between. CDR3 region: CAWIQGSIYGYTF. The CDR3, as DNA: TGTGCCTGGATACAGGGCTCTATCTATGGCTACACCTTC.

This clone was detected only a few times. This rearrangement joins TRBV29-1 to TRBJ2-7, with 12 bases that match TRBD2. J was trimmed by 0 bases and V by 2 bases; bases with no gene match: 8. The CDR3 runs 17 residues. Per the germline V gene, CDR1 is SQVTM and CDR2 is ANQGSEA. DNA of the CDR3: TGCAGCGTTGAACTAGCGGGAGGGGGTCGAAGCTCCTACGAGCAGTACTTC. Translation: CSVELAGGGRSSYEQYF.

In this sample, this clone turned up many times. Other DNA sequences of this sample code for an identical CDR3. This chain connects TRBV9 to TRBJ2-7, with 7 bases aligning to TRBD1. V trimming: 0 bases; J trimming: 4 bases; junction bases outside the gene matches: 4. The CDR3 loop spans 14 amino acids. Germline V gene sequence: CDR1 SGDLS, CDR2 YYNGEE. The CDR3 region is CASSVGGRGYEQYF. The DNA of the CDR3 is TGTGCCAGCAGCGTAGGTGGCAGGGGGTACGAGCAGTACTTC. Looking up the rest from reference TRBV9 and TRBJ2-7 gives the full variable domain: DSGVTQTPKHLITATGQRVTLRCSPRSGDLSVYWYQQSLDQGLQFLIQYYNGEERAKGNILERFSAQQFPDLHSELNLSSLELGDSALYFCASSVGGRGYEQYFGPGTRLTVT.

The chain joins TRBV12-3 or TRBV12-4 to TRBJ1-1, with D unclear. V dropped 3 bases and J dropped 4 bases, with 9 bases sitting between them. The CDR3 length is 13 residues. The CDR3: CASSLNSATEAFF. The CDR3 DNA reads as TGTGCCAGCAGTTTGAACAGTGCCACTGAAGCTTTCTTT.

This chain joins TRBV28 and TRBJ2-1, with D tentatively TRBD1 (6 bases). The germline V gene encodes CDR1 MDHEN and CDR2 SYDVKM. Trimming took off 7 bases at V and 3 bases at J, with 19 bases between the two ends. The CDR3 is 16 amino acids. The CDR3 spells CASNSPGRGGYNEQFF. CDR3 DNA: TGTGCCAGCAACAGCCCCGGAAGAGGGGGCTACAATGAGCAGTTCTTC.

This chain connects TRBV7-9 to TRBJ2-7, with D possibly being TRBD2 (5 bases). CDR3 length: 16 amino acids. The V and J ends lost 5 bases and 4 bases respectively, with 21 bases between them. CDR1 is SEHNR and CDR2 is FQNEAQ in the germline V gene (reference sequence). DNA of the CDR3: TGTGCCAGCAGCAAAGGGAGCTCCAGAATGAGTTACGAGCAGTACTTC. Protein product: CASSKGSSRMSYEQYF. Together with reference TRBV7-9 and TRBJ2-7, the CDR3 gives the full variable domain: DTGVSQNPRHKITKRGQNVTFRCDPISEHNRLYWYRQTLGQGPEFLTYFQNEAQLEKSRLLSDRFSAERPKGSFSTLEIQRTEQGDSAMYLCASSKGSSRMSYEQYFGPGTRLTVT.

For the CDR3, the DNA is TGTGCCAGCAGTAGACTACTCGAGACAGATACGCAGTATTTT. Protein: CASSRLLETDTQYF. This chain joins TRBV25-1 and TRBJ2-3; TRBD2 is a possible D gene (5 bases). With 5 bases removed from V and 3 bases from J, the gap between germline ends came to 12 bases. Germline CDR1 is MGHDK and CDR2 is SYGVNS. CDR3 size: 14 residues.

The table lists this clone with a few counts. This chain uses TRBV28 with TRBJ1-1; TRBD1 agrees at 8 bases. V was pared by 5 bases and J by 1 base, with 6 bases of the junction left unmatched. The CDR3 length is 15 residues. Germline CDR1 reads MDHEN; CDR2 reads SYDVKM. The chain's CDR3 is CASSPSGQANTEAFF. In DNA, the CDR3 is TGTGCCAGCAGTCCCTCGGGACAGGCGAACACTGAAGCTTTCTTT.

The CDR3 here is CSVEMDGGPTEAFF. For the CDR3, the DNA is TGCAGCGTTGAAATGGACGGAGGTCCCACTGAAGCTTTCTTT. The chain joins TRBV29-1 to TRBJ1-1, with D uncertain. This CDR3 spans 14 amino acids. Germline CDR1 and CDR2: SQVTM and ANQGSEA. The V and J ends lost 2 bases and 4 bases respectively, with 14 bases between them.

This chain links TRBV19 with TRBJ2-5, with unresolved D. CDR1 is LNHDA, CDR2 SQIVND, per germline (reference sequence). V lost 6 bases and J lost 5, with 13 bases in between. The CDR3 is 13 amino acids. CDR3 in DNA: TGTGCCAGTAGCGGTTCTTCGGGTGAGACCCAGTACTTC. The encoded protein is CASSGSSGETQYF.

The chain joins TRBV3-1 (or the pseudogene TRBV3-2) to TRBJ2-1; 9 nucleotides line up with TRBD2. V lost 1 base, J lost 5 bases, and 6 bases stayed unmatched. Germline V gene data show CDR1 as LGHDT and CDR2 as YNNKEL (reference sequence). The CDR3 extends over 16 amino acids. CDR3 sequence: CASSQGPSGAHNEQFF. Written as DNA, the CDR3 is TGTGCCAGCAGCCAAGGCCCTAGCGGGGCACACAATGAGCAGTTCTTC.

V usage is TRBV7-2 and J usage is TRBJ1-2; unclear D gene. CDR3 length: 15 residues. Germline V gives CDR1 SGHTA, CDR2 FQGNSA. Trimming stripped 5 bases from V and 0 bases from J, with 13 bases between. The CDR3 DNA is TGTGCCAGCAGCCCTCAGGAACAAGCTAACTATGGCTACACCTTC. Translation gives CASSPQEQANYGYTF.

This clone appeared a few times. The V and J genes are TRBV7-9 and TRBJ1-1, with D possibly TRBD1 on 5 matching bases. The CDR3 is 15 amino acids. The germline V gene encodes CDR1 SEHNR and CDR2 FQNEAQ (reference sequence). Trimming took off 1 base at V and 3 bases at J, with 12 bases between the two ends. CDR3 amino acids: CASSLGRDIYTEAFF. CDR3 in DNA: TGTGCCAGCAGCTTAGGCAGGGATATTTACACTGAAGCTTTCTTT.